These 17 T cell receptor beta chains were all obtained from the same sample, sequenced in a study of CD8+ T cells in alopecia areata. Extracted RNA was reverse transcribed, and the resulting cDNA served as sequencing template. The protocol was immunoSEQ multiplex PCR, while the TCRdb copy is restricted to in-frame clones and leaves out a portion. This table has about 210,000 clones, 64% appearing once. The treatment here: oral pan-JAK inhibitor, 5-10 mg twice daily. Sample: CD4+ T cells sorted from blood, taken at week 4, from a patient treated with tofacitinib. The receptors shown here come from a human donor with alopecia areata.

The chain has TRBV2 and TRBJ1-2; TRBD1 agrees at 7 bases. The CDR3 has 13 residues. With V trimmed by 9 bases and J by 8 bases, 12 bases remained unmatched. Per the germline V gene, CDR1 is SNHLY and CDR2 is FYNNEI. In DNA, the CDR3 is TGTGCCAGATCACTCCGGGACAGCGAGGGCTACACCTTC. This codes for CARSLRDSEGYTF.

The chain combines TRBV10-3 with TRBJ2-3; D is undetermined. CDR1 is ENHRY and CDR2 is SYGVKD in the germline V gene. Trimming took off 2 bases at V and 5 bases at J, with 8 bases between the two ends. The CDR3 extends over 13 amino acids. The CDR3 is CAISERVKDTQYF. In nucleotides, the CDR3 is TGTGCCATCAGTGAGCGGGTCAAAGATACGCAGTATTTT.

This clone was detected a few times. V gene TRBV4-2 combines with J gene TRBJ2-3, with D uncertain. The V and J ends lost 0 bases and 0 bases respectively, with 4 bases between them. Germline CDR1 is LGHNA and CDR2 is YNFKEQ. This CDR3 contains 14 residues. The CDR3 spells CASSQDTSTDTQYF. The CDR3 DNA reads as TGTGCCAGCAGCCAAGATACTAGCACAGATACGCAGTATTTT.

For this clone: Different DNA sequences within this sample yield the same CDR3. The genes are TRBV7-2 and TRBJ2-2; D remains ambiguous. The CDR3 has 13 residues. With 1 base removed from V and 2 bases from J, the gap between germline ends came to 2 bases. Germline lookup yields CDR1 SGHTA and CDR2 FQGNSA. CDR3 DNA sequence: TGTGCCAGCAGCTTAGGCAACACCGGGGAGCTGTTTTTT. Its protein product is CASSLGNTGELFF.

The chain recombines TRBV5-1 with TRBJ1-2; TRBD1 agrees at 7 bases. Germline V gives CDR1 SGHRS, CDR2 YFSETQ. The V gene end was trimmed by 4 bases and the J gene end by 2 bases; junction bases not matched to a gene: 5. This CDR3 has 14 amino acids. CDR3 in DNA: TGCGCCAGCAGCCCGACAGGGACGAACTATGGCTACACCTTC. Translated: CASSPTGTNYGYTF. Filled out from reference TRBV5-1 and TRBJ1-2, the complete variable domain reads KAGVTQTPRYLIKTRGQQVTLSCSPISGHRSVSWYQQTPGQGLQFLFEYFSETQRNKGNFPGRFSGRQFSNSRSEMNVSTLELGDSALYLCASSPTGTNYGYTFGSGTRLTVV.

Regarding this clone: A read error may produce the germline difference seen at one junction end. The chain links TRBV4-3 to TRBJ1-1; D gene unclear. The CDR3 length is 13 residues. The germline CDR1 and CDR2 sequences are LGHNA and YSLEER. CDR3 nucleotide sequence: TGCGCCAGCAGCCAAGACCCCGGGTGGGTACAGACCTTT. It yields the protein CASSQDPGWVQTF.

The chain is built from TRBV7-2 and TRBJ1-5; D remains unclear. Germline V lookup: CDR1 SGHTA, CDR2 FQGNSA. There are 14 residues in the CDR3. Trimming pared 5 bases from V and 6 bases from J, leaving 14 bases between. CDR3 DNA: TGTGCCAGCAGCCATTCCGGGCCTTTTCAGCCCCAGCATTTT. This codes for CASSHSGPFQPQHF.

In this sample, this clone turned up a few times. The chain joins TRBV29-1 to TRBJ2-5; D possibly corresponds to TRBD2 (5 bases). CDR3 length: 13 residues. Trimming stripped 6 bases from V and 5 bases from J, with 16 bases between. Looked up from germline, CDR1 is SQVTM and CDR2 is ANQGSEA. The CDR3, as DNA: TGCAGCGTCGCCCCCCGTGAGGGTGAGACCCAGTACTTC. This translates into CSVAPREGETQYF. Full variable domain (missing parts from reference TRBV29-1 and TRBJ2-5): SAVISQKPSRDICQRGTSLTIQCQVDSQVTMMFWYRQQPGQSLTLIATANQGSEATYESGFVIDKFPISRPNLTFSTLTVSNMSPEDSSIYLCSVAPREGETQYFGPGTRLLVL.

The gene calls are TRBV25-1 and TRBJ2-5, with a tentative D call TRBD2 (6 bases). The germline V and J ends were trimmed by 5 bases and 7 bases, with 11 bases remaining between them. CDR1 is MGHDK and CDR2 is SYGVNS in the germline V gene. The CDR3 has 12 amino acids. The CDR3 is CASSLAAGTQYF. CDR3 bases: TGTGCCAGCAGTTTAGCGGCCGGGACCCAGTACTTC. The whole variable domain, remainder taken from reference TRBV25-1 and TRBJ2-5, is EADIYQTPRYLVIGTGKKITLECSQTMGHDKMYWYQQDPGMELHLIHYSYGVNSTEKGDLSSESTVSRIRTEHFPLTLESARPSHTSQYLCASSLAAGTQYFGPGTRLLVL.

This clone has ten or more counts. This rearrangement joins TRBV23-1 to TRBJ1-1, with D hard to call. TRBV23-1 is labeled an ORF, and its function is uncertain. There are 14 residues in the CDR3. Trimming left V 1 base short and J 3 bases short, with 9 bases between. CDR3 sequence reads: CASSQWESYTEAFF. The DNA for the CDR3 is TGCGCCAGCAGTCAATGGGAATCCTACACTGAAGCTTTCTTT.

V gene TRBV25-1 combines with J gene TRBJ1-2; D is ambiguous. From germline, CDR1 is MGHDK and CDR2 SYGVNS. This CDR3 spans 14 amino acids. Trimming pared 1 base from V and 8 bases from J, leaving 14 bases between. CDR3 sequence reads: CASSESVGRWGYTF. The CDR3 nucleotides read TGTGCCAGCAGTGAATCGGTGGGGAGATGGGGCTACACCTTC.

The V call is TRBV4-1, the J call TRBJ1-4, with TRBD1 matching over 8 bases. The CDR3 length is 15 residues. The germline V gene has CDR1 MGHRA and CDR2 YSYEKL. The V and J ends lost 4 bases and 11 bases, in that order; junction bases with no gene match: 12. In DNA, the CDR3 is TGCGCCAGCAGCCTGTCGGACAGGGACGAGAAGAAACTGTTTTTT. Amino acids: CASSLSDRDEKKLFF.

The chain links TRBV7-6 to TRBJ2-2, with D possibly TRBD1 on 6 matching bases. This CDR3 contains 13 residues. V lost 1 base and J lost 11, with 11 bases in between. The V gene's germline CDR1 is SGHVS and CDR2 FNYEAQ. CDR3 nucleotides: TGTGCCAGCAGCTTAGATGGGGGCCTCGAGCTGTTTTTT. Translated, it gives CASSLDGGLELFF.

The V and J genes are TRBV11-2 and TRBJ2-1; tentatively, D is TRBD2 (5 bases). Germline assignment: CDR1 SGHAT and CDR2 FQNNGV. The V and J ends lost 2 bases and 0 bases respectively, with 11 bases between them. The CDR3 is 16 amino acids. The DNA for the CDR3 is TGTGCCAGCAGCTTAAGGACTGCGAGCTCCTACAATGAGCAGTTCTTC. Its translation is CASSLRTASSYNEQFF.

V usage is TRBV18 and J usage is TRBJ2-2, with 8 bases aligning to TRBD1. After removal of 3 bases from V and 1 base from J, the junction contained 4 bases not matched to a gene. The V gene's germline CDR1 is KGHSH and CDR2 LQKENI. There are 16 residues in the CDR3. The DNA for the CDR3 is TGTGCCAGCTCACCGTCCGGGACAGGGAACACCGGGGAGCTGTTTTTT. This codes for CASSPSGTGNTGELFF.

This clone appeared a few times. The chain recombines TRBV9 with TRBJ1-1; D perhaps matches TRBD1 (5 bases). V gave up 0 bases and J gave up 4 bases, with 10 bases separating them. This CDR3 comprises 14 residues. From germline, CDR1 is SGDLS and CDR2 YYNGEE. The CDR3 reads CASSVVGEFTEAFF. The CDR3 nucleotides are TGTGCCAGCAGCGTAGTAGGGGAATTCACTGAAGCTTTCTTT.

V and J are TRBV7-8 and TRBJ1-2; 7 bases line up with TRBD1. The CDR3 totals 15 residues. Germline CDR1 and CDR2: SGHVS and FQNEAQ. V shed 5 bases and J 7 bases; nucleotides not matched to a gene: 13. The CDR3 sequence: CASSPGRGRWGGYTF. The DNA for the CDR3 is TGTGCCAGCAGCCCCGGGAGGGGGCGATGGGGTGGCTACACCTTC. Variable domain in full (rest from reference TRBV7-8 and TRBJ1-2): GAGVSQSPRYKVAKRGQDVALRCDPISGHVSLFWYQQALGQGPEFLTYFQNEAQLDKSGLPSDRFFAERPEGSVSTLKIQRTQQEDSAVYLCASSPGRGRWGGYTFGSGTRLTVV.